The source of this TCR beta chain is a study of blood T cell repertoires in COVID-19. Study-level background: The study drew acute and convalescent COVID-19 samples from the United States, Italy and Spain.

Which cohort a participant joined came from the clinical history participants gave. Resolution of symptoms, clearance, or two negative PCRs was present in recovered Cohort 3 donors. The CDR3 is 14 residues long. The V end was cut by 1 base, the J end by 7 bases, with 11 bases between. Germline CDR1 LGHNA, CDR2 YNFKEQ. Per the original data handling: By means of reference gene primer amplification, nucleated cell counts were estimated. Assay used: immunoSEQ multiplex PCR; TCRdb lists only in-frame clones, some missing. For V, J and clone size, that table is used; D and trimming come from the DNA. The data show roughly 290,000 clones, with around 90% seen just once and about 1.7% held by the top ten.

Input material: PBMCs or T cells enriched from blood (not recorded which). V gene TRBV4-2 combines with J gene TRBJ1-5; maybe TRBD1 (6 bases). The origin of this receptor is a woman aged 40 to 50 who had recovered from COVID-19. DNA for the CDR3: TGTGCCAGCAGCCAAGCGGACAGCGTGCAGCCCCAGCATTTT. Protein sequence: CASSQADSVQPQHF.